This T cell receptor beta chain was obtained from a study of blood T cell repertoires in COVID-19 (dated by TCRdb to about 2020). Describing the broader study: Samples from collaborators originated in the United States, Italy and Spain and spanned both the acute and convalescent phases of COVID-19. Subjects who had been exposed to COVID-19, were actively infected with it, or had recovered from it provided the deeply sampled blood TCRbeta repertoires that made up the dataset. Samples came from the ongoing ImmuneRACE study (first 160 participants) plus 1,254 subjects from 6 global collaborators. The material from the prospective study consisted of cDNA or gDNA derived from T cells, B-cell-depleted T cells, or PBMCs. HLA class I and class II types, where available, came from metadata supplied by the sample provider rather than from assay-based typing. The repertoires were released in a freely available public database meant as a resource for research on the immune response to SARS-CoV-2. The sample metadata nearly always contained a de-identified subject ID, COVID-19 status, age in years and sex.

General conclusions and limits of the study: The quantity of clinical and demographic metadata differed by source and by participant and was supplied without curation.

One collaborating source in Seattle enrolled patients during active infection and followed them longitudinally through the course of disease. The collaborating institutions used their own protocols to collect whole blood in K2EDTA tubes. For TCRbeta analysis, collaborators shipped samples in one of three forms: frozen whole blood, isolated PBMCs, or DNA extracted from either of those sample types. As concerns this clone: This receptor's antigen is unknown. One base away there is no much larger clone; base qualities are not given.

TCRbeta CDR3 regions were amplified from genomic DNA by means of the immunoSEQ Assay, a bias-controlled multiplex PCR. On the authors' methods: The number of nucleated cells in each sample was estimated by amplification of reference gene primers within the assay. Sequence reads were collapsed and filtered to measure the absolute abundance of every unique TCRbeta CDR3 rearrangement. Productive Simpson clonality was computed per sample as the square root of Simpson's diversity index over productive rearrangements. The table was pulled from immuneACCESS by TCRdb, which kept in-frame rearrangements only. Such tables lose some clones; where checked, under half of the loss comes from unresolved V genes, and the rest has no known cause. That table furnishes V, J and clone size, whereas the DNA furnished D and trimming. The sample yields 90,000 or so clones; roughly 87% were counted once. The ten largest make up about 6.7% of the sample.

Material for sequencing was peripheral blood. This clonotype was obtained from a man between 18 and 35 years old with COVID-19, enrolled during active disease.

The nucleotides are TGTGCCAGCAGTTTATTTGCGACTAGCGGGAAAGAGACCCAGTACTTC. It translates as CASSLFATSGKETQYF. The V and J segments used are TRBV27 and TRBJ2-5, with TRBD2 identical over 11 junction bases. Its CDR3 holds 16 amino acids, cysteine through phenylalanine. The retained sequence is limited to the CDR3, 48 bases, with the frame set at the first base. V is trimmed back by 1 base and J by 3 bases, and the junction contains 4 bases that no gene match accounts for. Per the germline V gene (reference sequence), MNHEY is the CDR1 and SMNVEV is the CDR2.